The 4 T cell receptor beta chains given below trace back to one sample, sequenced in a study of cytomegalovirus exposure and HLA in healthy donors. The PCR used 60 Vbeta and 13 Jbeta primers. Some clones are missing from TCRdb's copy, which holds only in-frame ones; the method was immunoSEQ multiplex PCR. The sample yields about 220,000 clones, approximately 88% seen once. Sequenced sample: PBMCs. These receptors all come from a boy between 2 and 15 years old in good health and CMV-seronegative.

The V call is TRBV19, the J call TRBJ1-5; the D gene is possibly TRBD1 (6 bases). Germline CDR1 is LNHDA and CDR2 is SQIVND (reference sequence). CDR3 length: 14 amino acids. V lost 6 bases and J lost 4, with 13 bases in between. The CDR3: CASRYREGNQPQHF. The DNA of the CDR3 is TGTGCCAGTAGATACAGGGAAGGGAATCAGCCCCAGCATTTT. The full variable domain, in which reference TRBV19 and TRBJ1-5 provide the parts outside the CDR3, is DGGITQSPKYLFRKEGQNVTLSCEQNLNHDAMYWYRQDPGQGLRLIYYSQIVNDFQKGDIAEGYSVSREKKESFPLTVTSAQKNPTAFYLCASRYREGNQPQHFGDGTRLSIL.

The V gene is TRBV27, the J gene TRBJ2-3; the match to TRBD2 covers 11 bases. Germline CDR1 reads MNHEY; CDR2 reads SMNVEV (reference sequence). The CDR3 is 18 residues long. V lost 1 base, J lost 0 bases, and 6 bases stayed unmatched. The CDR3 reads CASSLFPLAGGSTDTQYF. The CDR3 DNA is TGTGCCAGCAGTTTATTCCCTTTAGCGGGAGGGAGCACAGATACGCAGTATTTT.

The chain is built from TRBV5-1 and TRBJ2-5; maybe TRBD1 (6 bases). CDR1 and CDR2 (germline): SGHRS, YFSETQ. The germline V and J ends were trimmed by 3 bases and 4 bases, with 16 bases remaining between them. This CDR3 comprises 15 residues. The CDR3: CASSSQGGPGETQYF. The CDR3 coding sequence is TGCGCCAGCAGCTCCCAAGGGGGTCCGGGAGAGACCCAGTACTTC.

This chain connects TRBV15 to TRBJ1-1, with D possibly being TRBD1 (5 bases). Germline V gives CDR1 LNHNV, CDR2 YYDKDF (reference sequence). CDR3 size: 13 residues. V shed 7 bases and J shed 4 bases, with 13 bases lying between them. CDR3 in amino acids: CATTRSGSTEAFF. The CDR3 DNA sequence: TGTGCCACCACAAGATCAGGGTCCACTGAAGCTTTCTTT.